One and the same sample provided the 14 T cell receptor beta chains below, sequenced in a study of shared clonotypes between healthy human individuals. Some clones are missing from TCRdb's copy, which holds only in-frame ones; the method was immunoSEQ multiplex PCR. The sample has 2 million to 2.5 million clones, 85% to 95% seen once. CD45RO negativity and positive selection for CCR7 defined naive CD8 cells, a population that excluded terminally differentiated effector memory CD45RA+ cells. Source material: naive CD8+ T cells from PBMCs. These receptors originate from a man younger than 35 in good health. Some clones in this sample may be carry-over from other donors' samples.

This chain joins TRBV7-9 and TRBJ2-1, with a tentative D call TRBD2 (6 bases). The V gene's germline CDR1 is SEHNR and CDR2 FQNEAQ (reference sequence). The CDR3 loop spans 18 amino acids. Trimming took off 4 bases at V and 4 bases at J, with 23 bases between the two ends. This chain's CDR3 is CASSSIRTGGTVYNEQFF. The CDR3, as DNA: TGTGCCAGCAGCTCAATTCGTACCGGCGGGACCGTATACAATGAGCAGTTCTTC.

The genes are TRBV28 and TRBJ2-1; 7 bases align to TRBD1. The V and J ends lost 2 bases and 8 bases, in that order; junction bases with no gene match: 6. This CDR3 contains 14 residues. Per germline, CDR1 MDHEN and CDR2 SYDVKM. The CDR3 DNA reads TGTGCCAGCAGTTTAACAGGGGAAATAGATGAGCAGTTCTTC. Residues: CASSLTGEIDEQFF.

The chain combines TRBV19 with TRBJ2-2; 9 bases align to TRBD1. The germline V gene encodes CDR1 LNHDA and CDR2 SQIVND (reference sequence). The J segment lost 5 bases and the V segment lost 3 bases, leaving 10 bases of the junction unmatched. CDR3 size: 17 residues. The CDR3 DNA reads as TGTGCCAGTAGTATCGATGGGAGGACAGGGGTAACCGGGGAGCTGTTTTTT. Translated: CASSIDGRTGVTGELFF. Based on the CDR3 plus reference TRBV19 and TRBJ2-2, the full variable domain is DGGITQSPKYLFRKEGQNVTLSCEQNLNHDAMYWYRQDPGQGLRLIYYSQIVNDFQKGDIAEGYSVSREKKESFPLTVTSAQKNPTAFYLCASSIDGRTGVTGELFFGEGSRLTVL.

CDR3 DNA sequence: TGCAGCGTTGAAGATCAACCCGGAGCGAACACCGGGGAGCTGTTTTTT. It translates to CSVEDQPGANTGELFF. The chain links TRBV29-1 to TRBJ2-2; D remains unclear. This CDR3 has 16 amino acids. Per the germline V gene, CDR1 is SQVTM and CDR2 is ANQGSEA. V lost 0 bases to trimming and J lost 0 bases, with 11 bases between them.

V is TRBV15 and J is TRBJ2-5, with 8 bases fitting TRBD1. The length of the CDR3 is 15 residues. CDR1 LNHNV and CDR2 YYDKDF come from the germline V gene (reference sequence). The junction had 6 bases not matched to a gene; V was cut back by 4 bases and J by 2 bases. CDR3 DNA: TGTGCCACCAGCACGAGGACAGGGCGACAAGAGACCCAGTACTTC. Protein: CATSTRTGRQETQYF. The entire variable domain, with the rest obtained from reference TRBV15 and TRBJ2-5, is as follows: DAMVIQNPRYQVTQFGKPVTLSCSQTLNHNVMYWYQQKSSQAPKLLFHYYDKDFNNEADTPDNFQSRRPNTSFCFLDIRSPGLGDTAMYLCATSTRTGRQETQYFGPGTRLLVL.

The rearrangement joins TRBV2 to TRBJ2-2, with TRBD2 identical over 9 bases. V shed 3 bases, J shed 4 bases, and the junction held 6 bases outside the gene matches. There are 16 residues in the CDR3. CDR1 is SNHLY and CDR2 is FYNNEI in the germline V gene. The CDR3 sequence: CASSDQRGRGTGELFF. The CDR3 DNA follows: TGTGCCAGCAGTGACCAGCGCGGGAGGGGCACCGGGGAGCTGTTTTTT.

The chain couples TRBV5-1 to TRBJ2-7; 10 nucleotides match TRBD1. CDR3 length: 16 amino acids. The germline V gene encodes CDR1 SGHRS and CDR2 YFSETQ. J lost 0 bases, V lost 2 bases, and 5 bases had no gene match. This CDR3 is CASSFKGTGDSYEQYF. The CDR3 DNA follows: TGCGCCAGCAGCTTTAAAGGGACAGGGGACTCCTACGAGCAGTACTTC.

The chain joins TRBV14 to TRBJ2-5, with 7 bases fitting TRBD1. V lost 3 bases, J lost 10 bases, and 8 bases stayed unmatched. Germline V gives CDR1 SGHDN, CDR2 FVKESK. This CDR3 is 13 amino acids long. DNA of the CDR3: TGTGCCAGCAGCCACAGGGGGTCCGGGCTCCAGTACTTC. Its translation: CASSHRGSGLQYF.

The J gene is TRBJ2-5, the V gene TRBV6-5; TRBD2 aligns across 8 bases. V was pared by 8 bases and J by 5 bases, with 7 bases of the junction left unmatched. The germline V gene has CDR1 MNHEY and CDR2 SVGAGI. This CDR3 has 13 amino acids. The CDR3 coding sequence is TGTGCCAGCCGCGGGGGGACTCGGGAGACCCAGTACTTC. The encoded protein is CASRGGTRETQYF.

The chain carries TRBV27 and TRBJ1-1; 10 nucleotides line up with TRBD1. The ends lost 2 bases at V and 7 bases at J; junction bases unmatched: 4. The germline CDR1 and CDR2 sequences are MNHEY and SMNVEV (reference sequence). The CDR3 has 14 residues. CDR3 region: CASSLGTGVVEAFF. Written as DNA, the CDR3 is TGTGCCAGCAGTTTAGGGACAGGGGTCGTTGAAGCTTTCTTT.

For this clone: Mismatch with germline at one junction end may stem from a read error. The gene calls are TRBV27 and TRBJ2-1, with D perhaps matching TRBD2 (5 bases). The CDR3 runs 14 residues. Germline CDR1 and CDR2: MNHEY and SMNVEV (reference sequence). The CDR3 sequence: CASGFGGGDNEQFF. The DNA of the CDR3 is TGTGCCAGCGGTTTCGGCGGAGGAGACAATGAGCAGTTCTTC.

This clone appeared a single time. The rearrangement uses TRBV10-2 and TRBJ2-5, with D possibly TRBD2 on 5 matching bases. CDR1 is WSHSY, CDR2 SAAADI, per germline. This CDR3 comprises 13 residues. Trimming shortened V by 3 bases and J by 1 base, and 6 bases separated the two germline ends. The CDR3 sequence: CASSDSGQETQYF. In DNA, the CDR3 is TGCGCCAGCAGTGACAGCGGCCAAGAGACCCAGTACTTC.

J is TRBJ1-1 and V is TRBV27; no definite D call. The V end was cut by 6 bases, the J end by 4 bases, with 21 bases between. The CDR3 runs 16 residues. Germline V gene data show CDR1 as MNHEY and CDR2 as SMNVEV (reference sequence). The CDR3 protein is CASRFFPGRKGTEAFF. The CDR3 DNA follows: TGTGCCAGCAGATTCTTCCCGGGGAGGAAGGGCACTGAAGCTTTCTTT.

The CDR3 here is CASSGSGSSYNEQFF. CDR3 nucleotide sequence: TGTGCCAGCAGTGGTAGCGGGAGCTCCTACAATGAGCAGTTCTTC. The chain combines TRBV2 with TRBJ2-1; 9 nucleotides agree with TRBD2. Unmatched junction bases numbered 1, after V lost 4 bases and J lost 0 bases. The CDR3 has 15 residues. CDR1 is SNHLY and CDR2 is FYNNEI in the germline V gene.